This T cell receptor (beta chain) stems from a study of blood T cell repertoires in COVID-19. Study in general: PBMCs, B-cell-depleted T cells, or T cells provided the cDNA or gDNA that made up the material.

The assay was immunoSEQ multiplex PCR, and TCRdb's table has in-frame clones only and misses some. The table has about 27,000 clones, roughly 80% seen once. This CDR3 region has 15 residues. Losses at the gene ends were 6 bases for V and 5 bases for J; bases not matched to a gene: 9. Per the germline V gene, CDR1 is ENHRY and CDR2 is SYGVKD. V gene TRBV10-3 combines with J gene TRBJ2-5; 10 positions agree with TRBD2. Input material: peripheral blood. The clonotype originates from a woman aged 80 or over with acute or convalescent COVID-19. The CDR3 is CAISPGEREGETQYF. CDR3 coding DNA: TGTGCCATCAGCCCAGGGGAGCGGGAGGGCGAGACCCAGTACTTC.